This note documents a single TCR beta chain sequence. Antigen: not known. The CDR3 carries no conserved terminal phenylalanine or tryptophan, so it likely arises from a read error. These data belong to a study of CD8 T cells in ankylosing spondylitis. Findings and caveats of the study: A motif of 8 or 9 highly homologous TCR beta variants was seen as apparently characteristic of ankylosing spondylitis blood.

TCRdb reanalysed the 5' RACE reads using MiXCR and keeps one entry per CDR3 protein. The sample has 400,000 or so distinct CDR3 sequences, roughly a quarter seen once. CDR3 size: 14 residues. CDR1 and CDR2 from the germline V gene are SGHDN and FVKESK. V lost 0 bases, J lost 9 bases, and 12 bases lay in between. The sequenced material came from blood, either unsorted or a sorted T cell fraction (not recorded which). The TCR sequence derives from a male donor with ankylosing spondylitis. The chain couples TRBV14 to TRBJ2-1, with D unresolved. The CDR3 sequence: CASSQDSLSSEQFV. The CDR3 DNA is TGTGCCAGCAGCCAAGATAGCTTAAGTAGTGAGCAGTTCGTC.